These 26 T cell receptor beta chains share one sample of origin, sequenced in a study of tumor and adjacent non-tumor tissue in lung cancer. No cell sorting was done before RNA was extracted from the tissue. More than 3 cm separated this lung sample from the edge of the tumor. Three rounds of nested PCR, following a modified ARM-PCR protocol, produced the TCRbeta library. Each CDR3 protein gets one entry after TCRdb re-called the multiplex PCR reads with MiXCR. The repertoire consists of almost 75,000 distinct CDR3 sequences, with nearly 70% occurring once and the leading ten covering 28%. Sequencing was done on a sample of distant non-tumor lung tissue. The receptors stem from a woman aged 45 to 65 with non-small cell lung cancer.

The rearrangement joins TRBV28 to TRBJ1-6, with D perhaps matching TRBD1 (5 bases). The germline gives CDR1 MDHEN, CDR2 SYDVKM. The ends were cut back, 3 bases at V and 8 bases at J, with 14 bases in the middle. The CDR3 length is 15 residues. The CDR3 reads CASSLHMGLDSPLHF. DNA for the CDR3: TGTGCCAGCAGTTTGCACATGGGGCTAGATTCACCCCTCCACTTT.

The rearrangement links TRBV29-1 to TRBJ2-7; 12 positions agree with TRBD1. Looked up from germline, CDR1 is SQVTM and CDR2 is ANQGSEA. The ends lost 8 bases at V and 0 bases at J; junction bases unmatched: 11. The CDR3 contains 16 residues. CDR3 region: CSIVGTGGVDSYEQYF. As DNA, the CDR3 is TGCAGCATTGTCGGGACAGGGGGCGTGGACTCCTACGAGCAGTACTTC.

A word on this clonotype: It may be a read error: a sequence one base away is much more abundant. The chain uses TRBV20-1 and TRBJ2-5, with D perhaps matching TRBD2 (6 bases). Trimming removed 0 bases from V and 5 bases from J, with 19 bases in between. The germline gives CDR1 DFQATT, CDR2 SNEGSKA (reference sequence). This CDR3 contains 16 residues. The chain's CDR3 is CSARDSQSVGGETQYF. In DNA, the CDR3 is TGCAGTGCTAGAGATTCACAGTCCGTTGGAGGGGAGACCCAGTACTTC.

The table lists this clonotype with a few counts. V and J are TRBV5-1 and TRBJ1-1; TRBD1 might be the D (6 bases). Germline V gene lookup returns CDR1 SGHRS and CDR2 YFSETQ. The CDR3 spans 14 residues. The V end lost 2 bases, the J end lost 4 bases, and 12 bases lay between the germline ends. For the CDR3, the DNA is TGCGCCAGCAGCTTAGAGGGGGGAAGCACTGAAGCTTTCTTT. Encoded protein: CASSLEGGSTEAFF.

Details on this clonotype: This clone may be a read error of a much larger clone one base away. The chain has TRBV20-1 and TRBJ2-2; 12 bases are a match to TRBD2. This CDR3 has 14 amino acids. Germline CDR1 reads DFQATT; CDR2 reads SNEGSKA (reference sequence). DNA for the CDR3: TGCAGTGCTAGAGGACTAGCGGGGGCCGGGGAGCTGTTATTT. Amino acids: CSARGLAGAGELLF.

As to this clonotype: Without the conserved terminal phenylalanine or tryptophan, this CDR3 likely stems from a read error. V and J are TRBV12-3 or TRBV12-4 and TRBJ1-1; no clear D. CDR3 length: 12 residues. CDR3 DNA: TGTGCCGGCAGTTTCTTGGGGACTGAAGCTTTCTAT. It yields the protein CAGSFLGTEAFY.

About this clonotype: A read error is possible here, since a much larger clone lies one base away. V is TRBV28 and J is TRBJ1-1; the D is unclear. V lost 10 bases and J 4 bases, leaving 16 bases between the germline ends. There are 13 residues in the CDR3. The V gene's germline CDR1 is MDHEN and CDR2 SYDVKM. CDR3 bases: TGTGCCAACTTAACGGTGGGAGCCACTGAAGCTTTCTTT. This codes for CANLTVGATEAFF.

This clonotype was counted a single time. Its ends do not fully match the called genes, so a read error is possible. The CDR3 reads CSAKRTANEQFF. In DNA, the CDR3 is TGCAGTGCTAAGCGCACCGCCAATGAGCAATTCTTC. The chain recombines TRBV20-1 with TRBJ2-1, with D hard to call. The CDR3 runs to 12 residues. Germline CDR1 is DFQATT and CDR2 is SNEGSKA (reference sequence).

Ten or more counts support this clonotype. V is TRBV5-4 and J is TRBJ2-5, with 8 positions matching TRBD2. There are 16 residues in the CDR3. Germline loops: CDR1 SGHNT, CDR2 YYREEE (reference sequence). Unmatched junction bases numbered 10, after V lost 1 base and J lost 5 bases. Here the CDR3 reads CASSLYTGGPLETQYF. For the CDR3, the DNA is TGTGCCAGCAGCTTGTACACGGGAGGGCCACTCGAGACCCAGTACTTC. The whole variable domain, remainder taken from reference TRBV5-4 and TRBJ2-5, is ETGVTQSPTHLIKTRGQQVTLRCSSQSGHNTVSWYQQALGQGPQFIFQYYREEENGRGNFPPRFSGLQFPNYSSELNVNALELDDSALYLCASSLYTGGPLETQYFGPGTRLLVL.

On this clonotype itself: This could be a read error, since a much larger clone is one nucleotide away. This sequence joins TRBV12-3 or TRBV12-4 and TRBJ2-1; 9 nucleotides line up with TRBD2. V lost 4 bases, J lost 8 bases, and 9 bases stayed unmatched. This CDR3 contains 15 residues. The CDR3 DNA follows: TGTGCCAGCAGTTCCATAGCGGGAGTCCTCGATGAGCAGTTCTTC. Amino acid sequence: CASSSIAGVLDEQFF.

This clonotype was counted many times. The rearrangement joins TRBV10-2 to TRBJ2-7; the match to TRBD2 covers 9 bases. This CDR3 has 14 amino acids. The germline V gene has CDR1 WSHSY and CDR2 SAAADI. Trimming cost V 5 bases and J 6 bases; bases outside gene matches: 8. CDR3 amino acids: CASSLAGETIEQYF. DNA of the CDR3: TGCGCCAGCAGTTTAGCGGGAGAGACCATCGAGCAGTACTTC.

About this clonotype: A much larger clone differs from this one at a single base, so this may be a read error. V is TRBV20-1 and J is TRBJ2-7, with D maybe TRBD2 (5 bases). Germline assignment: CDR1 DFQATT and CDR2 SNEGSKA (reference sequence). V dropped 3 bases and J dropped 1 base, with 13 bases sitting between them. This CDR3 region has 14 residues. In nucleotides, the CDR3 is TGCAGTGCTAGCGAGTCGACTATATCCTACGAGCAGTACTTC. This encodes CSASESTISYEQYF.

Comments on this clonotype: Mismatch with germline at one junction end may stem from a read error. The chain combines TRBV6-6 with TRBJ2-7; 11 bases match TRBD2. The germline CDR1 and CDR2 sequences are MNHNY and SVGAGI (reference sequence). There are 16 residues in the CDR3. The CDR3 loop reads CASNSTTSGSIYEQYF. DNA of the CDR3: TGTGCCAGCAATTCCACCACTAGCGGGAGTATATACGAGCAGTACTTT.

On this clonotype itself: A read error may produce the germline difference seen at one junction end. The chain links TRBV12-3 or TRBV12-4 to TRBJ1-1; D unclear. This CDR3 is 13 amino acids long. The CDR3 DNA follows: TGTGCCAGCAGCTATATACTCGGTACTGAAGCTATCTTT. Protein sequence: CASSYILGTEAIF.

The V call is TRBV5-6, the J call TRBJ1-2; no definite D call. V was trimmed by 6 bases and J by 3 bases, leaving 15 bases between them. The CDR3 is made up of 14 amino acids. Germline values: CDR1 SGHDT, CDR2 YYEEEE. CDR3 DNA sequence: TGTGCCAGCATCACATCCGAGACTGACTATGGCTACACCTTC. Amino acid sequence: CASITSETDYGYTF.

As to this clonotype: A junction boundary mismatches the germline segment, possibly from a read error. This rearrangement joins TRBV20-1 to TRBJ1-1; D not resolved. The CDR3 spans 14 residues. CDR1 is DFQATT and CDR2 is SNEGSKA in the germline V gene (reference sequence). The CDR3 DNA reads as TGCAGTGTTAGAAGGCAGGTTACCAACATTGAAGCTTTCTTT. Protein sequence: CSVRRQVTNIEAFF.

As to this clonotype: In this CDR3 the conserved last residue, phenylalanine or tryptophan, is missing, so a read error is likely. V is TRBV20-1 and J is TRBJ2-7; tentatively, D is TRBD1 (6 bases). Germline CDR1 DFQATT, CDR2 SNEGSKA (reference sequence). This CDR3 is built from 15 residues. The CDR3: CSAPERTASSYEQYL. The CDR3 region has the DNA TGCAGTGCTCCCGAACGGACAGCGAGCTCCTATGAGCAGTACTTA.

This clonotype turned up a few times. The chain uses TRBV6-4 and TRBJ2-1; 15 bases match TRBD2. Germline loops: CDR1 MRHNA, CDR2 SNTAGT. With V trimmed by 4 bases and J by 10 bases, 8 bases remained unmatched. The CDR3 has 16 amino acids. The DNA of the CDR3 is TGTGCCAGCAGTGCAGAGGGACTAGCGGGAGGAGGGGAGCAGTTCTTC. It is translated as CASSAEGLAGGGEQFF.

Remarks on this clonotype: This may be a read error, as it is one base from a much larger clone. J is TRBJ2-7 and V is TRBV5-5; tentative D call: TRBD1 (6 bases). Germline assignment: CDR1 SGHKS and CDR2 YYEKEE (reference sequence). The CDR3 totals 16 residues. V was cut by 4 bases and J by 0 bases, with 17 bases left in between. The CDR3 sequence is CASSTPGQKSSYEQYF. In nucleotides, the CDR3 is TGTGCCAGCAGCACACCCGGACAGAAGAGCTCCTACGAGCAGTACTTC.

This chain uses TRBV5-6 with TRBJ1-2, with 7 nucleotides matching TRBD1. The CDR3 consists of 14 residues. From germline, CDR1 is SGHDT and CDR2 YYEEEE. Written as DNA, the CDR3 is TGTACCAACAGGAATATCAGGGGGACGGAAGGCTACACCTTC. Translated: CTNRNIRGTEGYTF.

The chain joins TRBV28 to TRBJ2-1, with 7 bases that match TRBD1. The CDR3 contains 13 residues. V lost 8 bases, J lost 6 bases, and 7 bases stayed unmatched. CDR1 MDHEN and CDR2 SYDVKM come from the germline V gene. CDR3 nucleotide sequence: TGTGCCAGCGGAAAGGGGGCGGCCAATGAGCAGTTCTTC. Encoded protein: CASGKGAANEQFF.

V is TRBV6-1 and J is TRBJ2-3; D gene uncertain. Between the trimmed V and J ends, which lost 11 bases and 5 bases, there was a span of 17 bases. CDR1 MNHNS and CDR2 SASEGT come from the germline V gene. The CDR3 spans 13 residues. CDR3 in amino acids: CACNRNNVDTQYF. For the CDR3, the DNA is TGTGCCTGCAATCGGAACAATGTAGATACGCAGTATTTT.

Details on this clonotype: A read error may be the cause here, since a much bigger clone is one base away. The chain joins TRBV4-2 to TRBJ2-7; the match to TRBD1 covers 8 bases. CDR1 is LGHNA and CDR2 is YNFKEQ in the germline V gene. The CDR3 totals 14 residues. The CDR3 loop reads CVSSQGTGAYEQYF. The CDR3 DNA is TGTGTCAGCAGCCAAGGGACAGGTGCTTACGAGCAGTACTTC.

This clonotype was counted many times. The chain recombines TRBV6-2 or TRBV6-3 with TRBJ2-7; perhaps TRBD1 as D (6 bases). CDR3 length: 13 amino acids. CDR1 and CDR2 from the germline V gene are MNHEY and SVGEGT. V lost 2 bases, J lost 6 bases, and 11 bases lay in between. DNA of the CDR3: TGTGCCAGCAGTTACGGGGGACATGCCGAGCAGTACTTC. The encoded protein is CASSYGGHAEQYF.

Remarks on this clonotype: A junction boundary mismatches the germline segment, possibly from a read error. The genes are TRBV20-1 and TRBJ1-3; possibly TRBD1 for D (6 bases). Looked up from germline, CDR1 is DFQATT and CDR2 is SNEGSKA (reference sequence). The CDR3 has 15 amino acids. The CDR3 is CNASAGAMSGNTICF. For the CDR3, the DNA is TGCAATGCTAGCGCAGGGGCTATGTCTGGAAACACCATATGTTTT.

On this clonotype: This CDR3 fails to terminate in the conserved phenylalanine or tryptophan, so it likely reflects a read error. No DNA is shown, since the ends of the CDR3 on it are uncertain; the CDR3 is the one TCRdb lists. The CDR3 protein is CASSPRGQWSDTEYL. J is TRBJ2-3 and V is TRBV5-6. Inclusive of both ends, the CDR3 amounts to 15 amino acids. CDR1 is SGHDT and CDR2 is YYEEEE in the germline V gene.